This TCR beta chain appears in the sequencing data of a study of OX40 agonist ivuxolimab in advanced cancers. A note on the overall study: Ivuxolimab was a fully human IgG2 agonistic monoclonal antibody targeting the costimulatory receptor OX40 (CD134). Intravenous ivuxolimab was administered to patients every 2 weeks at six dose levels: 0.01, 0.1, 0.3, 1.5, 3 and 10 mg/kg. Of the approximately 54 dose-escalation patients, hepatocellular carcinoma was present in roughly 19, melanoma in around 15, renal cell carcinoma in 9 and head and neck cancer in 9. A male proportion of under 85% and a mean age of roughly 55 years, ranging from 23 to 79, were recorded for the dose-escalation cohort. Prior anti-PD-1, anti-PD-L1 or anti-CTLA-4 therapy was permitted, and checkpoint inhibitors had been received by 40% to 50% of dose-escalation patients. Partial responses occurred in three dose-escalation patients: two with cutaneous melanoma and one with hepatocellular carcinoma. The point of sequencing TCRbeta in the periphery was to test whether ivuxolimab changed TCR sequence diversity and drove clonal T-cell expansion. The paper covers the monotherapy dose-escalation part of the phase I ivuxolimab trial, which included N ≈ 50 patients. Overall results and qualifications from the work: On average, CD8+ T cells showed more expanded clones than CD4+ T cells after ivuxolimab. In partial responders in the 0.1-3.0 mg/kg groups, normalized peripheral clonal expansion was found to be among the lowest, especially among CD8+ T cells. Low levels of normalized T-cell clonal expansion were also seen in some patients who did not respond. Clonal expansion of both CD4+ and CD8+ blood T cells was observed from baseline to week 6 at doses 0.1 to 3.0 mg/kg. Antigen specificity was not determined for the clonally expanded peripheral T cells.

Genomic DNA was extracted from sorted cells for sequencing of the TCRbeta CDR3 region. The immunoSEQ Assay was used to sequence the TCRbeta CDR3 regions. The source is immuneACCESS, and TCRdb retained only in-frame sequences with V and J called. Part of the clones is not carried over; for the studies checked, unresolved V genes explain less than half of this, and the remainder is unexplained. The sample table lists under 95,000 clones, roughly 90% of them with a count of one. The top ten clones comprise approximately 0.19% of the sample. This clone was detected only once. No cognate antigen has been identified for it. Base qualities are not provided; no much larger clone lies one nucleotide away. Patients with a history of autoimmune disease or receiving systemic immunosuppression were excluded from the trial. Peripheral blood for TCR sequencing was drawn from every dose cohort at baseline, at cycle 4 day 1 and at cycle 7 day 1. The samples were taken from a phase I, first-in-human, multicenter, open-label dose-escalation trial of ivuxolimab. Adults with locally advanced or metastatic head and neck squamous cell, hepatocellular, melanoma or renal cell carcinoma were enrolled in the trial. Before TCR sequencing, CD4+ and CD8+ T cells were separately sorted from peripheral blood.

CDR1 and CDR2 are drawn from the germline V gene: MDHEN, SYDVKM. The CDR3 holds 12 amino acids from the cysteine to the phenylalanine. The kept DNA is CDR3 alone, 36 bases in frame from the first base. V was cut back by 8 bases and J by 3 bases, leaving a gap of 8 bases between them. The rearranged segments are TRBV28 and TRBJ2-1; the D segment could be TRBD1, given 6 matching bases. This sequence was found in an adult with an advanced solid tumor such as melanoma, head and neck, liver or kidney cancer. The source material was CD4+ or CD8+ T cells sorted from blood, sampled in a trial of the OX40 agonist ivuxolimab. CDR3 loop: CASGGFYNEQFF. The bases are TGTGCCAGCGGGGGCTTCTACAATGAGCAGTTCTTC.